This TCR beta chain was recovered during a study of blood T cell repertoires in COVID-19. Background on the study: Collection of acute and convalescent COVID-19 samples took place in the United States, Italy and Spain.

The germline gives CDR1 GTSNPN, CDR2 SVGIG (reference sequence). The length of the CDR3 is 15 residues. V gave up 3 bases and J gave up 4 bases, with 16 bases separating them. In the study's own analysis: Amplification of reference gene primers provided the estimated nucleated cell counts. Repertoires were generated with immunoSEQ multiplex PCR, while TCRdb's copy carries only in-frame clones and drops some. D and trimming come from the DNA, and the V and J calls and clone size come from that table. The data contain about 120,000 clones, approximately 65% of them singletons. The sample taken for sequencing was peripheral blood. The genes are TRBV30 and TRBJ1-5, with D tentatively TRBD1 (6 bases). The receptor comes from a woman in her sixties or seventies with acute or convalescent COVID-19. CDR3 region: CAWSHFGQLNQPQHF. CDR3 nucleotides: TGTGCCTGGAGCCACTTCGGACAGCTTAATCAGCCCCAGCATTTT.